This TCR beta chain was identified in a study of T cells in Graves' hyperthyroidism and ophthalmopathy. Trimming left V 0 bases short and J 1 base short, with 10 bases between. CDR3 length: 16 residues. Germline lookup yields CDR1 MGHRA and CDR2 YSYEKL. Note on this clonotype: As yet, its antigen is unknown.

Overall study results and limits: Patients with ophthalmopathy were separated from those with stable hyperthyroidism by a 13 V-J model.

Authors of the study amplified TCR beta CDR3 regions from RNA transcripts. The TCR CDR3 first-round RT-PCR relied on the HTBI primer set. TCRdb re-called the multiplex PCR reads through MiXCR, storing one row per CDR3 protein. This table holds hundreds of thousands of distinct CDR3 sequences, roughly 20% found once. The chain recombines TRBV4-1 with TRBJ1-5; perhaps TRBD1 as D (5 bases). The sequenced sample consisted of blood. The receptor comes from a man aged 25-40 years with Graves' ophthalmopathy. CDR3 in DNA: TGCGCCAGCAGCCAAGACGCAGGGTCAAGCAATCAGCCCCAGCATTTT. Its protein is CASSQDAGSSNQPQHF.